A single sample gave rise to the 30 T cell receptor beta chains below, sequenced in a study of control samples from healthy donors and cancer patients. Produced via immunoSEQ multiplex PCR; TCRdb's table is partial and in-frame only. This table has roughly 160,000 clones, about 94% appearing once. What was sequenced was PBMCs. All receptors derive from a man aged 60-69 years with colorectal cancer.

V usage is TRBV6-6 and J usage is TRBJ1-4; D may be TRBD1 (5 bases). Germline values: CDR1 MNHNY, CDR2 SVGAGI (reference sequence). The V gene lost 6 bases and the J gene lost 8 bases, with 19 bases spanning the gap. The CDR3 runs to 15 residues. DNA for the CDR3: TGTGCCAGCAGGTACGACGGGACGGCCGGGGAAAAACTGTTTTTT. It codes for CASRYDGTAGEKLFF.

V is TRBV29-1 and J is TRBJ1-1; D is unclear. The CDR3 totals 13 residues. The V end was cut by 4 bases, the J end by 5 bases, with 14 bases between. Looked up from germline, CDR1 is SQVTM and CDR2 is ANQGSEA. CDR3 in DNA: TGCAGCGTTGCGAAGGTGGCCGGGACTGAAGCTTTCTTT. It codes for CSVAKVAGTEAFF.

The chain couples TRBV6-1 to TRBJ2-3; no definite D call. V was pared by 2 bases and J by 4 bases, with 4 bases between. Germline V CDR1 and CDR2: MNHNS, SASEGT. The CDR3 is 12 amino acids. The CDR3 DNA follows: TGTGCCAGCAGTGAATATTCAGATACGCAGTATTTT. The encoded protein is CASSEYSDTQYF.

This chain's CDR3 is CASSSQKVPKRHTEAFF. The CDR3 region has the DNA TGTGCCAGCAGCTCACAAAAGGTTCCCAAACGGCACACTGAAGCTTTCTTT. The chain recombines TRBV21-1 with TRBJ1-1. TRBV21-1 has pseudogene status. This CDR3 region has 17 residues.

V and J are TRBV4-1 and TRBJ1-2, with unresolved D. The V end lost 2 bases, the J end lost 0 bases, and 19 bases lay between the germline ends. The germline gives CDR1 MGHRA, CDR2 YSYEKL. This CDR3 spans 18 amino acids. The CDR3 bases are TGCGCCAGCAGCCAACTCGGTCTCCGCGTCGGGGCTAACTATGGCTACACCTTC. As protein: CASSQLGLRVGANYGYTF.

V gene TRBV24-1 combines with J gene TRBJ2-2; the D gene could be TRBD1 or TRBD2 (5 bases each). Germline assignment: CDR1 KGHDR and CDR2 SFDVKD. V was shortened by 1 base and J by 0 bases, with 20 bases between the two germline ends. The CDR3 totals 20 residues. The CDR3 nucleotides are TGTGCCACCAGTGATTTTAGGGACGGGTCCGCAGACCCGAACACCGGGGAGCTGTTTTTT. Its translation: CATSDFRDGSADPNTGELFF.

The V gene is TRBV19, the J gene TRBJ1-2; 7 nucleotides line up with TRBD1. The CDR3 consists of 13 residues. The trim removed 6 bases at V and 7 bases at J, leaving 8 bases unmatched. Germline-derived CDR1 and CDR2 are LNHDA and SQIVND (reference sequence). CDR3 nucleotide sequence: TGTGCCAGTAGAGTCAACAGGGGCGGTGGCTACACCTTC. Protein sequence: CASRVNRGGGYTF.

The V gene is TRBV20-1, the J gene TRBJ2-1; a weak D match, TRBD2 (6 bases). V was cut by 3 bases and J by 5 bases, with 17 bases left in between. CDR3 length: 15 amino acids. Germline values: CDR1 DFQATT, CDR2 SNEGSKA (reference sequence). CDR3 region: CSASRASDTHNEQFF. The CDR3, as DNA: TGCAGTGCTAGTCGCGCTAGCGACACCCACAATGAGCAGTTCTTC.

The rearrangement joins TRBV12-3 or TRBV12-4 to TRBJ1-2; no clear D gene. CDR3 length: 13 residues. Trimming took off 5 bases at V and 0 bases at J, with 7 bases between the two ends. The CDR3 DNA sequence: TGTGCCAGCAGTACCGGGCCTAACTATGGCTACACCTTC. The encoded protein is CASSTGPNYGYTF.

The V gene is TRBV30, the J gene TRBJ1-1; TRBD1 matches at 8 bases. With V trimmed by 5 bases and J by 1 base, 0 bases remained unmatched. The CDR3 has 12 residues. Germline CDR1 and CDR2: GTSNPN and SVGIG (reference sequence). DNA of the CDR3: TGTGCCTGGGACAGGGGGAACACTGAAGCTTTCTTT. Translation gives CAWDRGNTEAFF.

V usage is TRBV30 and J usage is TRBJ1-2; possibly TRBD1 for D (5 bases). The length of the CDR3 is 15 residues. The V end was cut by 5 bases, the J end by 8 bases, with 24 bases between. Germline CDR1 and CDR2: GTSNPN and SVGIG (reference sequence). CDR3 in DNA: TGTGCCTGGGCCTACCCCTACAGGTATCGGGAAGGCTACACCTTC. This gives the protein CAWAYPYRYREGYTF.

The gene calls are TRBV6-5 and TRBJ1-1; unclear D gene. The V gene's germline CDR1 is MNHEY and CDR2 SVGAGI. This CDR3 region has 15 residues. The V end lost 0 bases, the J end lost 0 bases, and 8 bases lay between the germline ends. CDR3 sequence: CASSYSVNMNTEAFF. CDR3 coding DNA: TGTGCCAGCAGTTACTCGGTAAACATGAACACTGAAGCTTTCTTT.

Only a few counts were recorded for this clone. The CDR3 reads CASTRDTMNTEAFF. CDR3 in DNA: TGTGCCAGCACCCGAGACACCATGAACACTGAAGCTTTCTTT. V is TRBV7-9 and J is TRBJ1-1; the D is unclear. Germline CDR1 reads SEHNR; CDR2 reads FQNEAQ (reference sequence). The CDR3 has 14 amino acids. Trimming shortened V by 7 bases and J by 0 bases, and 12 bases separated the two germline ends.

The chain carries TRBV19 and TRBJ2-5; 13 bases map to TRBD2. The CDR3 has 17 residues. CDR1 is LNHDA and CDR2 is SQIVND in the germline V gene (reference sequence). V was clipped by 4 bases and J by 0 bases; unmatched bases: 5. CDR3 residues: CASSTSGLAGDQETQYF. In DNA form, the CDR3 reads TGTGCCAGTAGTACCTCCGGACTAGCGGGGGACCAAGAGACCCAGTACTTC.

This clone was observed once. Different DNA sequences within this sample yield the same CDR3. The rearrangement joins TRBV9 to TRBJ2-1, with 7 bases fitting TRBD2. Germline CDR1 is SGDLS and CDR2 is YYNGEE. V lost 2 bases to trimming and J lost 0 bases; unmatched junction nucleotides: 2. CDR3 length equals 15 residues. Here the CDR3 reads CASSVSGGSYNEQFF. The CDR3 DNA reads as TGTGCCAGCAGCGTCTCGGGGGGCTCCTACAATGAGCAGTTCTTC.

J is TRBJ1-5 and V is TRBV7-2, with D unclear. The germline CDR1 and CDR2 sequences are SGHTA and FQGNSA. V lost 2 bases to trimming and J lost 5 bases, with 10 bases between them. This CDR3 spans 14 amino acids. CDR3 sequence (DNA): TGTGCCAGCAGCTTACTCGGTGGGGATCAGCCCCAGCATTTT. Translating it yields CASSLLGGDQPQHF.

This rearrangement joins TRBV5-1 to TRBJ1-2, with D uncertain. Between the trimmed V and J ends, which lost 1 base and 5 bases, there was a span of 12 bases. The CDR3 is 14 residues long. Germline V gene lookup returns CDR1 SGHRS and CDR2 YFSETQ. CDR3 nucleotide sequence: TGCGCCAGCAGCTTGTCGGGAACCGGGTATGGCTACACCTTC. As protein: CASSLSGTGYGYTF.

The chain is built from TRBV27 and TRBJ2-7; 10 bases agree with TRBD1. V shed 8 bases and J 4 bases; nucleotides not matched to a gene: 5. The CDR3 consists of 13 residues. CDR1 and CDR2 (germline): MNHEY, SMNVEV (reference sequence). This CDR3 is CASGRQGAYEQYF. The CDR3 DNA sequence: TGTGCCAGCGGTCGACAGGGGGCTTACGAGCAGTACTTC.

The chain employs TRBV27 and TRBJ1-2; 9 bases match TRBD1. Germline V CDR1 and CDR2: MNHEY, SMNVEV (reference sequence). Trimming removed 4 bases from V and 8 bases from J; junction bases left unmatched: 5. The CDR3 is made up of 13 amino acids. The CDR3 DNA follows: TGTGCCAGCAGTTCGGACAGGGGTGGCGGCTACACCTTC. Translating it yields CASSSDRGGGYTF.

The chain employs TRBV7-8 and TRBJ1-1; TRBD1 is a possible D gene (5 bases). V dropped 0 bases and J dropped 0 bases, with 8 bases sitting between them. Germline CDR1 reads SGHVS; CDR2 reads FQNEAQ. This CDR3 is built from 15 residues. In DNA, the CDR3 is TGTGCCAGCAGCTTAGCGCAGGGTGTGAACACTGAAGCTTTCTTT. Residues: CASSLAQGVNTEAFF.

V gene TRBV13 combines with J gene TRBJ1-4; tentatively, D is TRBD1 (5 bases). Germline V gives CDR1 PRHDT, CDR2 FYEKMQ (reference sequence). Trimming shortened V by 5 bases and J by 8 bases, and 15 bases separated the two germline ends. CDR3 size: 14 residues. CDR3 nucleotides: TGTGCCAGCAGCCGGGGGTACAGTGGGGAAAAACTGTTTTTT. It encodes CASSRGYSGEKLFF.

The chain is built from TRBV5-5 and TRBJ2-1; either TRBD1 or TRBD2 may fit D (5 bases each). The CDR3 consists of 16 residues. Germline assignment: CDR1 SGHKS and CDR2 YYEKEE (reference sequence). The V end lost 4 bases, the J end lost 4 bases, and 18 bases lay between the germline ends. In DNA, the CDR3 is TGTGCCAGCAGCCCAGGGTGGCTAGCCGTTTACAATGAGCAGTTCTTC. Translating it yields CASSPGWLAVYNEQFF.

The chain links TRBV13 to TRBJ2-5, with 8 bases lining up with TRBD2. Germline CDR1 is PRHDT and CDR2 is FYEKMQ (reference sequence). The V gene end was trimmed by 5 bases and the J gene end by 5 bases; junction bases not matched to a gene: 10. This CDR3 spans 15 amino acids. The CDR3, as DNA: TGTGCCAGCAGCCTTTCGGGGGGGGCCGGGGAGACCCAGTACTTC. This translates into CASSLSGGAGETQYF.

The genes are TRBV4-2 and TRBJ1-6, with D possibly being TRBD1 (6 bases). Germline CDR1 LGHNA, CDR2 YNFKEQ. The V end was cut by 0 bases, the J end by 13 bases, with 13 bases between. This CDR3 is built from 14 residues. Here the CDR3 DNA reads TGTGCCAGCAGCCAAGAAACAGGGCCCTCGCCCCTCCACTTT. It encodes CASSQETGPSPLHF.

The V and J genes are TRBV30 and TRBJ1-6; D perhaps matches TRBD1 (6 bases). The CDR3 contains 14 residues. Trimming pared 3 bases from V and 7 bases from J, leaving 13 bases between. Germline lookup yields CDR1 GTSNPN and CDR2 SVGIG (reference sequence). CDR3 sequence (DNA): TGTGCCTGGAGGATCACAGACAGGAATTCACCCCTCCACTTT. It yields the protein CAWRITDRNSPLHF.

This clone was detected only once. This rearrangement joins TRBV6-6 to TRBJ1-3; maybe TRBD1 (6 bases). From germline, CDR1 is MNHNY and CDR2 SVGAGI (reference sequence). This CDR3 spans 15 amino acids. V lost 7 bases to trimming and J lost 0 bases, with 13 bases between them. The CDR3 nucleotides are TGTGCCAGCACTCCGACAGGAATCTCTGGAAACACCATATATTTT. This sequence encodes CASTPTGISGNTIYF.

The rearrangement joins TRBV11-2 to TRBJ1-2; the D is unclear. V lost 0 bases to trimming and J lost 4 bases, with 9 bases between them. CDR3 length: 14 amino acids. Germline CDR1 SGHAT, CDR2 FQNNGV. CDR3 sequence (DNA): TGTGCCAGCAGCTTAGATGAAATGGGCTATGGCTACACCTTC. Encoded protein: CASSLDEMGYGYTF. The variable domain in full, with the rest retrieved from reference TRBV11-2 and TRBJ1-2, is EAGVAQSPRYKIIEKRQSVAFWCNPISGHATLYWYQQILGQGPKLLIQFQNNGVVDDSQLPKDRFSAERLKGVDSTLKIQPAKLEDSAVYLCASSLDEMGYGYTFGSGTRLTVV.

V gene TRBV4-3 combines with J gene TRBJ1-5; D uncertain. This CDR3 has 13 residues. V was pared by 0 bases and J by 7 bases, with 7 bases between. Germline V gene sequence: CDR1 LGHNA, CDR2 YSLEER. CDR3 sequence: CASSQDVGQPQHF. CDR3 DNA: TGCGCCAGCAGCCAAGATGTTGGACAGCCCCAGCATTTT.

CDR3 nucleotide sequence: TGTGCCAGCAGCCCTGGAGAGACCCAGTACTTC. Its translation is CASSPGETQYF. The chain recombines TRBV3-1 (or the pseudogene TRBV3-2) with TRBJ2-5, with D unresolved. This CDR3 is 11 amino acids long. Trimming removed 4 bases at V and 4 bases at J, with 4 bases between. Germline V lookup: CDR1 LGHDT, CDR2 YNNKEL (reference sequence).

This sequence joins TRBV27 and TRBJ2-5; 7 positions agree with TRBD1. The CDR3 runs 16 residues. Looked up from germline, CDR1 is MNHEY and CDR2 is SMNVEV (reference sequence). The V gene end was trimmed by 6 bases and the J gene end by 1 base; junction bases not matched to a gene: 11. Written as DNA, the CDR3 is TGTGCCAGCAGACCCGGACAGGAGTACTTCCAAGAGACCCAGTACTTC. It specifies CASRPGQEYFQETQYF.